This record covers a single T cell receptor (beta chain). Its antigen is still unknown. This sample was included in a study of T cells in localized non-small cell lung cancer. Broader study findings: Measurement of T cell clonality placed uninvolved adjacent lung highest, above the level in tumor. Heterogeneity within the tumor remains possible, as just one region underwent sequencing. Adjacent lung exhibited a median of approximately 59 among the 100 most abundant tumor clones.

The germline CDR1 and CDR2 sequences are MDHEN and SYDVKM. This CDR3 region has 19 residues. V shed 4 bases, J shed 0 bases, and the junction held 15 bases outside the gene matches. Profiling relied on immunoSEQ multiplex PCR, and the TCRdb table lists in-frame clones only, not all of them. The table lists about 61,000 clones, 70% to 90% of them singletons. The chain recombines TRBV28 with TRBJ1-3; the match to TRBD1 covers 7 bases. This clonotype originated in a man aged 35 to 69 with stage I squamous cell lung carcinoma. Material: peripheral blood, obtained before any cancer treatment. CDR3 DNA sequence: TGTGCCAGCAGTTCATACACCGGGACAGTCTTAAACTCTGGAAACACCATATATTTT. Its translation is CASSSYTGTVLNSGNTIYF. The whole variable domain, remainder taken from reference TRBV28 and TRBJ1-3, is DVKVTQSSRYLVKRTGEKVFLECVQDMDHENMFWYRQDPGLGLRLIYFSYDVKMKEKGDIPEGYSVSREKKERFSLILESASTNQTSMYLCASSSYTGTVLNSGNTIYFGEGSWLTVV.